One and the same sample provided the 6 T cell receptor beta chains below, sequenced in a study of blood T cell repertoires in COVID-19. The protocol was immunoSEQ multiplex PCR, while the TCRdb copy is restricted to in-frame clones and leaves out a portion. The sample records 150,000 to 200,000 clones, around four fifths being singletons. Sequenced input: peripheral blood. The receptors derive from a woman in her sixties or seventies with COVID-19, enrolled during active disease.

The chain uses TRBV10-3 and TRBJ2-3; 13 bases map to TRBD2. The CDR3 loop spans 16 amino acids. Germline V gene lookup returns CDR1 ENHRY and CDR2 SYGVKD. V was clipped by 2 bases and J by 6 bases; unmatched bases: 5. DNA of the CDR3: TGTGCCATCAGTGAGGCGGGACTAGCGGGAACGGATACGCAGTATTTT. Translating gives CAISEAGLAGTDTQYF.

This chain links TRBV7-7 with TRBJ2-1; 8 bases are a match to TRBD2. After removal of 1 base from V and 8 bases from J, the junction contained 4 bases not matched to a gene. Germline CDR1 reads SSHAT; CDR2 reads FNYEAQ (reference sequence). The CDR3 has 14 amino acids. The CDR3 sequence is CASSLERGSDEQFF. CDR3 DNA: TGTGCCAGCAGCTTAGAGCGGGGGTCGGATGAGCAGTTCTTC.

The CDR3 DNA is TGTGCCAGCAGTTCCGACAGGGTGGAAACTGAAGCTTTCTTT. Its translation: CASSSDRVETEAFF. This sequence joins TRBV28 and TRBJ1-1; 7 bases match TRBD1. The CDR3 covers 14 residues. The germline gives CDR1 MDHEN, CDR2 SYDVKM. V gave up 4 bases and J gave up 5 bases; unmatched junction bases: 7.

The CDR3 nucleotides are TGTGCCAGCAGCCCCGGTGGTAGCGGACTCTACGAGCAGTACTTC. Its translation: CASSPGGSGLYEQYF. This chain joins TRBV7-6 and TRBJ2-7; possibly TRBD2 for D (6 bases). V lost 5 bases and J 3 bases, leaving 17 bases between the germline ends. CDR1 and CDR2 from the germline V gene are SGHVS and FNYEAQ. The CDR3 sequence is 15 residues long. Drawing the rest from reference TRBV7-6 and TRBJ2-7, the complete variable domain is GAGVSQSPRYKVTKRGQDVALRCDPISGHVSLYWYRQALGQGPEFLTYFNYEAQQDKSGLPNDRFSAERPEGSISTLTIQRTEQRDSAMYRCASSPGGSGLYEQYFGPGTRLTVT.

V usage is TRBV19 and J usage is TRBJ2-3; weak D call: TRBD1 (6 bases). CDR3 length: 15 amino acids. CDR1 and CDR2 from the germline V gene are LNHDA and SQIVND (reference sequence). V was shortened by 7 bases and J by 5 bases, with 19 bases between the two germline ends. CDR3 sequence: CASTPVGAKGDTQYF. CDR3 nucleotide sequence: TGTGCCAGTACCCCAGTGGGGGCGAAAGGAGATACGCAGTATTTT.

The V gene is TRBV5-1, the J gene TRBJ2-1, with D possibly being TRBD2 (6 bases). The CDR3 spans 14 residues. V was clipped by 5 bases and J by 5 bases, with 14 bases between them. Germline CDR1 and CDR2: SGHRS and YFSETQ. CDR3 sequence reads: CASRRTMLDNEQFF. The DNA for the CDR3 is TGCGCCAGCAGGCGGACTATGCTTGACAATGAGCAGTTCTTC. The full variable domain, in which reference TRBV5-1 and TRBJ2-1 provide the parts outside the CDR3, is KAGVTQTPRYLIKTRGQQVTLSCSPISGHRSVSWYQQTPGQGLQFLFEYFSETQRNKGNFPGRFSGRQFSNSRSEMNVSTLELGDSALYLCASRRTMLDNEQFFGPGTRLTVL.